Below, one T cell receptor (beta chain) is given with its context. The CDR3 contains 15 residues. Germline trimming cut 5 bases from V and 6 bases from J; bases unmatched to any gene: 8. Germline CDR1 reads SGHTA; CDR2 reads FQGTGA. This sample was included in a study of OX40 agonist ivuxolimab in advanced cancers. Study as a whole: Patients received the agonistic anti-OX40 (CD134) antibody ivuxolimab. Patients with hepatocellular carcinoma, melanoma, renal cell or head and neck cancer made up the dose-escalation patients. People who had prior anti-PD-1, anti-PD-L1 or anti-CTLA-4 therapy could take part, and around 43% had some.

Sequenced by immunoSEQ multiplex PCR; TCRdb stores in-frame clones only, minus some. The sample records over 40,000 clones, 88% being singletons. This receptor was identified in an adult with an advanced solid tumor such as melanoma, head and neck, liver or kidney cancer. Source: CD4+ or CD8+ T cells sorted from blood, taken in a trial of the OX40 agonist ivuxolimab. The chain employs TRBV7-3 and TRBJ2-1; 9 bases fit TRBD2. CDR3 loop: CASSPDLAGLNEQFF. The CDR3, as DNA: TGTGCCAGCAGCCCGGATCTAGCGGGACTCAATGAGCAGTTCTTC.